A single sample is the source of the 14 T cell receptor beta chains below, sequenced in a study of neoadjuvant anti-PD-1 for oral cavity cancer (dated by TCRdb to the early 2020s). This specimen's time point label, interpreted: after neoadjuvant nivolumab, at surgical resection. Libraries were prepared through the immunoSEQ multiplex PCR assay. Entries here come from immuneACCESS through TCRdb and include only in-frame sequences with V and J called. Some clones fail to appear in such tables; in the studies checked, an unresolved V gene covers under half of the shortfall, and the cause of the remainder is unknown. The sample yields roughly 14,000 clones; just under 75% were counted once. The ten most abundant clones make up approximately 2.9% of the sample. The starting material was PBMCs, obtained after nivolumab (anti-PD-1) treatment. These receptor sequences come from a person between 35 and 79 years old with oral cavity squamous cell carcinoma.

The rearrangement links TRBV7-8 to TRBJ2-5; D is undetermined. The CDR3 length is 12 residues. The V gene lost 2 bases and the J gene lost 3 bases, with 4 bases spanning the gap. Germline CDR1 SGHVS, CDR2 FQNEAQ. Written as DNA, the CDR3 is TGTGCCAGCAGCTTACTGGAAGAGACCCAGTACTTC. Its translation: CASSLLEETQYF.

This clone has more than one count but fewer than ten. J is TRBJ1-1 and V is TRBV7-9; TRBD1 aligns across 7 bases. Germline CDR1 reads SEHNR; CDR2 reads FQNEAQ (reference sequence). The CDR3 is 15 residues long. The V gene end was trimmed by 5 bases and the J gene end by 3 bases; junction bases not matched to a gene: 9. CDR3 residues: CASSANRGVDTEAFF. In DNA form, the CDR3 reads TGTGCCAGCAGCGCCAACAGGGGTGTGGACACTGAAGCTTTCTTT.

The gene calls are TRBV9 and TRBJ1-5; 7 bases line up with TRBD1. Germline-derived CDR1 and CDR2 are SGDLS and YYNGEE. Losses at the gene ends were 3 bases for V and 0 bases for J; bases not matched to a gene: 3. This CDR3 has 15 residues. CDR3 DNA sequence: TGTGCCAGCAGCGCTGGGACAGCTAGCAATCAGCCCCAGCATTTT. Translation: CASSAGTASNQPQHF.

This clone was seen a few times. This sequence joins TRBV19 and TRBJ1-3; 7 bases are a match to TRBD1. There are 14 residues in the CDR3. Germline assignment: CDR1 LNHDA and CDR2 SQIVND (reference sequence). V trimming: 5 bases; J trimming: 4 bases; junction bases outside the gene matches: 5. In DNA form, the CDR3 reads TGTGCCAGTAGTTCGACAGGGACCGGAAACACCATATATTTT. Amino acid sequence: CASSSTGTGNTIYF.

In DNA form, the CDR3 reads TGTGCCAGCAGTCCTAGGACAGGGGGCGCGTACGAGCAGTACTTC. Amino acid sequence: CASSPRTGGAYEQYF. The genes are TRBV2 and TRBJ2-7; TRBD1 matches 11 bases. The junction had 7 bases not matched to a gene; V was cut back by 5 bases and J by 4 bases. Germline loops: CDR1 SNHLY, CDR2 FYNNEI. This CDR3 has 15 residues. Full variable domain (rest looked up from reference TRBV2 and TRBJ2-7): EPEVTQTPSHQVTQMGQEVILRCVPISNHLYFYWYRQILGQKVEFLVSFYNNEISEKSEIFDDQFSVERPDGSNFTLKIRSTKLEDSAMYFCASSPRTGGAYEQYFGPGTRLTVT.

The rearrangement uses TRBV9 and TRBJ1-5; maybe TRBD1 (6 bases). The V end lost 0 bases, the J end lost 6 bases, and 10 bases lay between the germline ends. The germline V gene has CDR1 SGDLS and CDR2 YYNGEE. This CDR3 region has 14 residues. For the CDR3, the DNA is TGTGCCAGCAGCGTAGAGGGGGGTAGTCAGCCCCAGCATTTT. This encodes CASSVEGGSQPQHF.

The chain carries TRBV6-1 and TRBJ1-5; D remains unclear. The CDR3 loop spans 14 amino acids. Germline CDR1 MNHNS, CDR2 SASEGT. V was clipped by 3 bases and J by 3 bases, with 9 bases between them. CDR3 amino acids: CASSEAGYNQPQHF. CDR3 sequence (DNA): TGTGCCAGCAGTGAGGCGGGTTACAATCAGCCCCAGCATTTT.

The chain uses TRBV12-1 and TRBJ1-1; the D call TRBD1 from the table was never checked on the DNA. TRBV12-1 is shown as a pseudogene. The CDR3 has 16 amino acids. The CDR3 protein is CASSTPGGPDDTEAFF. The DNA for the CDR3 is TGTGCCAGCAGCACCCCAGGGGGGCCCGACGACACTGAAGCTTTCTTT.

The chain links TRBV2 to TRBJ2-7; 8 bases map to TRBD2. The CDR3 length is 13 residues. Per the germline V gene, CDR1 is SNHLY and CDR2 is FYNNEI. The junction had 7 bases not matched to a gene; V was cut back by 10 bases and J by 2 bases. In DNA, the CDR3 is TGTGCCACCGGGGGGGACACCACCTACGAGCAGTACTTC. Translating it yields CATGGDTTYEQYF.

Here the CDR3 reads CASSRDTLATNEKLFF. The CDR3 nucleotides read TGTGCCAGCAGCCGGGACACCCTTGCAACTAATGAAAAACTGTTTTTT. The chain has TRBV7-9 and TRBJ1-4, with D possibly being TRBD1 (6 bases). The CDR3 spans 16 residues. Germline V lookup: CDR1 SEHNR, CDR2 FQNEAQ (reference sequence). Trimming stripped 5 bases from V and 0 bases from J, with 13 bases between.

This clone was counted once. The genes are TRBV27 and TRBJ2-1; possibly TRBD1 for D (7 bases). Germline CDR1 MNHEY, CDR2 SMNVEV (reference sequence). Trimming cost V 4 bases and J 10 bases, with 14 bases left between them. The CDR3 is 13 residues long. The CDR3 sequence: CASSYPGGFEQFF. The CDR3 DNA sequence: TGTGCCAGCAGTTATCCAGGGGGGTTCGAGCAGTTCTTC.

V is TRBV30 and J is TRBJ2-7; D possibly corresponds to TRBD1 (6 bases). V lost 4 bases and J 3 bases, leaving 10 bases between the germline ends. The CDR3 consists of 12 residues. Germline CDR1 reads GTSNPN; CDR2 reads SVGIG (reference sequence). The CDR3 sequence: CAWKGENYEQYF. The DNA for the CDR3 is TGTGCCTGGAAGGGGGAGAACTACGAGCAGTACTTC.

The chain links TRBV10-3 to TRBJ2-5; the D gene could be TRBD1 or TRBD2 (5 bases each). Trimming cost V 3 bases and J 1 base, with 9 bases left between them. CDR3 length equals 14 residues. Germline-derived CDR1 and CDR2 are ENHRY and SYGVKD. The CDR3 loop reads CAISELGTQETQYF. Written as DNA, the CDR3 is TGTGCCATCAGTGAATTAGGGACCCAAGAGACCCAGTACTTC.

This chain uses TRBV11-2 with TRBJ1-3; TRBD1 agrees at 11 bases. Germline values: CDR1 SGHAT, CDR2 FQNNGV. After removal of 4 bases from V and 4 bases from J, the junction contained 6 bases not matched to a gene. The CDR3 is made up of 16 amino acids. CDR3 loop: CASSSWTGGIGNTIYF. CDR3 in DNA: TGTGCCAGCAGCTCATGGACAGGGGGCATAGGAAACACCATATATTTT.